The present T cell receptor (beta chain) was sequenced within a study of blood T cell repertoires in COVID-19. Whole-study context: PBMCs, B-cell-depleted T cells, or T cells were the source of the cDNA or gDNA that made up the material.

The table came from immunoSEQ multiplex PCR; TCRdb's copy has only in-frame clones and leaves some out. The sample shows some 500,000 clones, roughly 90% of them seen only once. Clinical history reported by participants formed the basis on which cohorts were assigned. Recovery among Cohort 3 donors was established by two negative PCRs, clearance, or symptom resolution. The sample was PBMCs or T cells enriched from blood (not recorded which). The TCR comes from a woman between 35 and 50 years old who had recovered from COVID-19.

CDR3: CASSSGLRNTEAFF. The CDR3 DNA sequence: TGTGCCAGCAGCTCGGGACTCCGGAACACTGAAGCTTTCTTT. The chain links TRBV5-5 to TRBJ1-1; TRBD1 might be the D (5 bases). Germline V lookup: CDR1 SGHKS, CDR2 YYEKEE (reference sequence). The CDR3 sequence is 14 residues long. Trimming took off 3 bases at V and 1 base at J, with 10 bases between the two ends.